The 15 T cell receptor beta chains below all came from one sample that was sequenced in a study of OX40 agonist ivuxolimab in advanced cancers. Clones were sequenced by immunoSEQ multiplex PCR, and TCRdb holds only the in-frame ones, with some missing. The sample holds roughly 70,000 clones, approximately 84% seen once. Source: CD4+ or CD8+ T cells sorted from blood, taken in a trial of the OX40 agonist ivuxolimab. The receptors derive from an adult with an advanced solid tumor such as melanoma, head and neck, liver or kidney cancer.

V and J are TRBV4-1 and TRBJ1-4; D not certain. The germline CDR1 and CDR2 sequences are MGHRA and YSYEKL. The CDR3 loop spans 12 amino acids. Trimming left V 0 bases short and J 13 bases short, with 9 bases between. CDR3 amino acids: CASSQDRLRLFF. The CDR3 bases are TGCGCCAGCAGCCAAGACAGGTTAAGACTGTTTTTT.

The J gene is TRBJ2-3, the V gene TRBV7-9, with unresolved D. Trimming removed 1 base at V and 0 bases at J, with 11 bases between. Germline lookup yields CDR1 SEHNR and CDR2 FQNEAQ (reference sequence). This CDR3 contains 16 residues. This chain's CDR3 is CASSLDLGRSTDTQYF. Here the CDR3 DNA reads TGTGCCAGCAGCTTAGACTTGGGCAGGAGCACAGATACGCAGTATTTT. Filled out from reference TRBV7-9 and TRBJ2-3, the complete variable domain reads DTGVSQNPRHKITKRGQNVTFRCDPISEHNRLYWYRQTLGQGPEFLTYFQNEAQLEKSRLLSDRFSAERPKGSFSTLEIQRTEQGDSAMYLCASSLDLGRSTDTQYFGPGTRLTVL.

This rearrangement joins TRBV19 to TRBJ2-5, with unresolved D. Germline CDR1 is LNHDA and CDR2 is SQIVND (reference sequence). The CDR3 has 12 amino acids. Trimming removed 1 base from V and 7 bases from J, with 7 bases in between. Here the CDR3 DNA reads TGTGCCAGTAGTATAGGAATGGGGACCCAGTACTTC. This sequence encodes CASSIGMGTQYF.

This clone occurred once. The genes are TRBV27 and TRBJ1-5; the match to TRBD1 covers 7 bases. This CDR3 is built from 17 residues. The V gene end was trimmed by 5 bases and the J gene end by 2 bases; junction bases not matched to a gene: 12. The germline V gene encodes CDR1 MNHEY and CDR2 SMNVEV (reference sequence). The CDR3 DNA reads as TGTGCCAGCAGTATAAACAGGGGCGGATACGGCAATCAGCCCCAGCATTTT. Amino acids: CASSINRGGYGNQPQHF.

The genes are TRBV18 and TRBJ1-3; unclear D gene. CDR1 and CDR2 from the germline V gene are KGHSH and LQKENI. The V end was cut by 2 bases, the J end by 7 bases, with 9 bases between. The CDR3 is made up of 13 amino acids. The CDR3 DNA reads as TGTGCCAGCTCACCAGGTCAGGAGAACACCATATATTTT. This codes for CASSPGQENTIYF.

This chain uses TRBV7-2 with TRBJ1-5; D remains ambiguous. The CDR3 sequence is 15 residues long. The germline CDR1 and CDR2 sequences are SGHTA and FQGNSA. V was shortened by 5 bases and J by 1 base, with 12 bases between the two germline ends. For the CDR3, the DNA is TGTGCCAGCAGCCCCCTGACGGGAAGCAATCAGCCCCAGCATTTT. The encoded protein is CASSPLTGSNQPQHF.

This chain uses TRBV4-1 with TRBJ1-2, with 7 bases identical to TRBD1. This CDR3 spans 15 amino acids. With 0 bases clipped from V and 4 bases from J, the junction kept 5 bases outside the gene matches. CDR1 is MGHRA, CDR2 YSYEKL, per germline. The CDR3 bases are TGCGCCAGCAGCCAAGACCGCAGGGGGTTCTATGGCTACACCTTC. It yields the protein CASSQDRRGFYGYTF.

J is TRBJ1-1 and V is TRBV10-1; D is uncertain. The CDR3 runs to 13 residues. V dropped 7 bases and J dropped 1 base, with 10 bases sitting between them. CDR1 WNHNN and CDR2 SYGVQD come from the germline V gene (reference sequence). The CDR3 region is CASTASENTEAFF. Written as DNA, the CDR3 is TGCGCCAGCACCGCCTCAGAGAACACTGAAGCTTTCTTT.

This sequence joins TRBV6-5 and TRBJ1-2, with D tentatively TRBD1 (6 bases). CDR1 is MNHEY and CDR2 is SVGAGI in the germline V gene. This CDR3 is 12 amino acids long. Trimming left V 4 bases short and J 7 bases short, with 10 bases between. The DNA for the CDR3 is TGTGCCAGCAGTTCAGGGGCTGGTGGCTACACCTTC. This encodes CASSSGAGGYTF.

The gene calls are TRBV30 and TRBJ1-6; no clear D gene. Germline CDR1 is GTSNPN and CDR2 is SVGIG (reference sequence). V dropped 1 base and J dropped 7 bases, with 8 bases sitting between them. The CDR3 has 13 amino acids. CDR3 sequence reads: CAWSGLGNSPLHF. In nucleotides, the CDR3 is TGTGCCTGGAGTGGCTTGGGGAATTCACCCCTCCACTTT.

This chain uses TRBV19 with TRBJ1-2, with a tentative D call TRBD1 (5 bases). CDR1 is LNHDA, CDR2 SQIVND, per germline (reference sequence). The CDR3 runs to 18 residues. Trimming pared 3 bases from V and 3 bases from J, leaving 23 bases between. CDR3 residues: CASSIRRGYEDIDYGYTF. The CDR3 DNA is TGTGCCAGTAGTATTAGGCGAGGGTACGAGGACATAGACTATGGCTACACCTTC. Combining the CDR3 with reference TRBV19 and TRBJ1-2 gives the whole variable domain DGGITQSPKYLFRKEGQNVTLSCEQNLNHDAMYWYRQDPGQGLRLIYYSQIVNDFQKGDIAEGYSVSREKKESFPLTVTSAQKNPTAFYLCASSIRRGYEDIDYGYTFGSGTRLTVV.

The chain links TRBV5-5 to TRBJ2-3; 10 positions agree with TRBD1. J was trimmed by 6 bases and V by 6 bases; bases with no gene match: 7. Per the germline V gene, CDR1 is SGHKS and CDR2 is YYEKEE (reference sequence). There are 14 residues in the CDR3. This CDR3 reads CASNRDRGVDTQYF. The CDR3 DNA sequence: TGTGCCAGCAACCGGGACAGGGGAGTGGATACGCAGTATTTT.

The J gene is TRBJ1-3, the V gene TRBV6-6; D not certain. This CDR3 comprises 16 residues. Per germline, CDR1 MNHNY and CDR2 SVGAGI (reference sequence). Trimming left V 0 bases short and J 4 bases short, with 13 bases between. The CDR3 is CASSYSEHWAGNTIYF. In nucleotides, the CDR3 is TGTGCCAGCAGTTACTCGGAACATTGGGCCGGAAACACCATATATTTT.

The chain recombines TRBV4-3 with TRBJ1-1, with TRBD1 matching over 7 bases. The ends lost 4 bases at V and 8 bases at J; junction bases unmatched: 22. This CDR3 is 18 amino acids long. Per the germline V gene, CDR1 is LGHNA and CDR2 is YSLEER. The CDR3 region has the DNA TGCGCCAGCAGCCGAGCTCATTCTGTAGGGACAGCGAGCTTCGAAGCTTTCTTT. Residues: CASSRAHSVGTASFEAFF.

The V call is TRBV11-2, the J call TRBJ1-5; 7 bases align to TRBD1. Unmatched junction bases numbered 7, after V lost 4 bases and J lost 4 bases. Germline assignment: CDR1 SGHAT and CDR2 FQNNGV. The CDR3 extends over 15 amino acids. Here the CDR3 DNA reads TGTGCCAGCAGCTACGACAGGGTGGGGAATCAGCCCCAGCATTTT. This sequence encodes CASSYDRVGNQPQHF.